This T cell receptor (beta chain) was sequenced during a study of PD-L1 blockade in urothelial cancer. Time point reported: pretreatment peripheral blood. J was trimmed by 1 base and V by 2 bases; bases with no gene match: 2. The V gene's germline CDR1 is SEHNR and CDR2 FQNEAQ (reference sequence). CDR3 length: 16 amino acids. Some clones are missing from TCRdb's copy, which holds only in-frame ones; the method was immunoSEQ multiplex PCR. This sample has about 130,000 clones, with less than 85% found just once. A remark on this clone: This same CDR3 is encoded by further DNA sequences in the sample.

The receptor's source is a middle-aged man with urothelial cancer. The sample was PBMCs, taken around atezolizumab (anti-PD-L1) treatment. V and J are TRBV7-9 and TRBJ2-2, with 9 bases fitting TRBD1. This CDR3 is CASSLLGQGNTGELFF. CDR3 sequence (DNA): TGTGCCAGCAGCTTATTGGGACAGGGGAACACCGGGGAGCTGTTTTTT.